The subject of this entry is one T cell receptor (beta chain). Its specificity is unknown. TCRdb keeps only in-frame clones here, not all; method: immunoSEQ multiplex PCR. The repertoire holds 65,000 to 70,000 clones, with around 92% as singletons. This specimen belongs to a study of T cell clones after liver transplantation. Study in general: Pre-transplant mixed lymphocyte reactions yielded third-party-reactive TCRbeta sequences as comparators for graft-donor-reactive sequences. Timepoints were pre-transplant, pre-withdrawal, and after withdrawal was completed or failed.

Study observations and caveats: The donor-reactive repertoire was only partly measurable in a couple of subjects, lacking donor cells. Conclusions were preliminary, with small, heterogeneous patient groups.

Trimming took off 1 base at V and 3 bases at J, with 14 bases between the two ends. There are 15 residues in the CDR3. Per germline, CDR1 SQVTM and CDR2 ANQGSEA. The V and J genes are TRBV29-1 and TRBJ2-3, with D perhaps TRBD2 (5 bases). This receptor was identified in a human patient who received a liver transplant. Some T cells may possibly be graft donor cells. The sample here was CD4+ T cells from blood, taken about 25 months after liver transplant. The DNA for the CDR3 is TGCAGCGTTGAAGTATGGGAGATCGTTACAGATACGCAGTATTTT. It specifies CSVEVWEIVTDTQYF.